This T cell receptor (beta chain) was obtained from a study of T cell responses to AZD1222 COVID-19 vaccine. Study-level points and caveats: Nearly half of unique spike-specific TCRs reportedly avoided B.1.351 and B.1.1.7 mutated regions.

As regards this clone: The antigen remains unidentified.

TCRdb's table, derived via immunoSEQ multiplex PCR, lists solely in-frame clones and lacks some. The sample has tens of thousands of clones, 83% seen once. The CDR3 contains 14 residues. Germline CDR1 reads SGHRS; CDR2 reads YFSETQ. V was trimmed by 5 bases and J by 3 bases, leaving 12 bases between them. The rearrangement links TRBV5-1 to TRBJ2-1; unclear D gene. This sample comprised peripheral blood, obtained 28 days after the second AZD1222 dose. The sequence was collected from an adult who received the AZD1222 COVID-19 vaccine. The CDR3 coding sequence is TGCGCCAGCAGGGTGGGTCCTGACTACAATGAGCAGTTCTTC. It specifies CASRVGPDYNEQFF. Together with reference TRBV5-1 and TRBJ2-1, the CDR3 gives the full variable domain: KAGVTQTPRYLIKTRGQQVTLSCSPISGHRSVSWYQQTPGQGLQFLFEYFSETQRNKGNFPGRFSGRQFSNSRSEMNVSTLELGDSALYLCASRVGPDYNEQFFGPGTRLTVL.